This TCR beta chain was profiled in a study of T cells in Graves' hyperthyroidism and ophthalmopathy (dated by TCRdb to between 2018 and 2020). With regard to the full study: Peripheral blood was sampled at the time of initial diagnosis, prior to any treatment. The paper describes TCR Vbeta CDR3 sequencing of 120 to 150 peripheral blood samples, made up of some 42 ophthalmopathy patients, some 80 hyperthyroidism patients and around 17 progressor patients. TCR V-J signatures able to tell the groups apart were searched for in a discovery cohort of 90 to 100 patients, of whom approximately 40 had Graves' ophthalmopathy and 57 had stable Graves' hyperthyroidism. The 95 to 100 discovery patients were divided at random into training and test sets in a 7:3 ratio. After sampling, hyperthyroidism patients received methimazole starting at 30 mg daily, and ophthalmopathy patients received high-dose intravenous methylprednisolone. Whether ophthalmopathy could be predicted prospectively was tested in an independent validation cohort made up of roughly 19 hyperthyroidism patients plus 17 patients who later progressed to ophthalmopathy. Thyroid tissue and blood T-cell repertoires from about 6 Graves' hyperthyroidism patients were also compared in the study.

V is pared back by 4 bases and J by 4 bases, with 7 bases lying between the germline termini. Inclusive of the bounding cysteine and phenylalanine, the CDR3 is 11 residues long. The sequence is cut down to CDR3 DNA, 33 bases in frame from base 1. The germline V gene provides CDR1 SQVTM and CDR2 ANQGSEA. Paper-wide results and their limitations: No statistical method was used to set the sample size in advance, and investigators knew the group allocation. In validation, the model predicted progression to ophthalmopathy with 60% to 71% sensitivity and over 72% specificity, a median of about 6.7 months before onset. Most expanded thyroid clonotypes (frequency above 0.001) were also detected in blood, a finding suggesting that blood repertoires may reflect thyroid immune responses. Ophthalmopathy was separated from stable hyperthyroidism by a 13 V-J signature model, with about 86% sensitivity and 81% to 82% specificity obtained in cross-validation and 80%/75% obtained in testing.

Stable Graves' hyperthyroidism was defined as no progression to ophthalmopathy during 18 months of follow-up. Hyperthyroidism patients were newly diagnosed, had a disease duration of under 2 months, and were aged 18 to 65 years. The study excluded patients with uncontrolled infections, other autoimmune diseases, pregnancy or lactation. Clinical symptoms, serum thyroxine and TRAb, thyroid ultrasound, and orbital computed tomography formed the basis for the diagnoses. PBMCs were separated from 8 to 10 ml of fresh peripheral blood using Ficoll-Paque density gradient centrifugation. Trizol reagent was used to extract total RNA, and RNA quality was then checked on an Agilent 2100 Bioanalyzer. Amplification of TCR beta CDR3 regions was carried out from RNA transcripts. The first round of RT-PCR for the TCR CDR3 was performed with the HTBI primer set and the Qiagen OneStep RT-PCR kit. A second multiplex PCR round built the libraries, followed by size selection and purification. Paired-end sequencing of the libraries was performed with 100 bp reads on an Illumina HiSeq2000. The study's processing was this. SOAPnuke was used to process the raw data, throwing out any read that contained adapters or uncalled bases, had a mean Phred below 15, or lacked an exact constant-primer or identifier match. COPE v1.2.5 was used to merge the high-quality paired reads, and each unique nucleotide sequence was defined as a clonotype. Clonotypes were aligned to IMGT TRBV, TRBD and TRBJ reference segments using MiTCR v1.1. Analysis was restricted to V-J combinations with a frequency above 0.0001, which covered roughly 99% of repertoires. A TCS score was defined as the ratio between F50 (clonal expansion) and ExV (chaos), using BLOSUM62-based TCRdist between CDR3 peptides within each V-J. Welch's t-statistics and random forest reduced roughly 530 V-J features to about 13, which were used in a naive Bayes classifier (R e1071). Through fastp at Q25 and MiXCR, TCRdb rebuilt clones from the public reads, retaining in-frame beta chains. Under each unique CDR3 protein, matching rows form one entry showing the most common genes and DNA. Here the V and J calls rest on TCRdb's processing, not on the authors' analysis. The sample table shows about half a million distinct CDR3 sequences, and roughly 20% are seen once. About 30% of the sample is held by the ten biggest clonotypes.

Turning to this clonotype: Its antigen has not been determined. No base quality values were provided; no much bigger clone lies one nucleotide off.

The sequence links TRBV29-1 to TRBJ1-2, with the identity of the D gene unclear. Source material: blood. This receptor was identified in a man aged 18 to 30 with Graves' hyperthyroidism. The CDR3 reads as follows: CSVAGLYGYTF. The DNA sequence reads TGCAGCGTTGCGGGTCTCTATGGCTACACCTTC.